The 14 T cell receptor beta chains below come from one sample, sequenced in a study of T cells after yellow fever vaccination. One entry per CDR3 protein results from TCRdb running MiXCR on the 5' RACE reads. The sample has 400,000 to 450,000 distinct CDR3 sequences; roughly 20% are singletons. The sequencing used PBMCs, collected before the yellow fever booster vaccination. The origin of the receptors is a man aged 18 to 30 who received the YFV17D yellow fever vaccine.

The V gene is TRBV27, the J gene TRBJ1-5; 7 nucleotides match TRBD1. This CDR3 is 16 amino acids long. Germline trimming cut 6 bases from V and 5 bases from J; bases unmatched to any gene: 13. CDR1 MNHEY and CDR2 SMNVEV come from the germline V gene (reference sequence). The DNA of the CDR3 is TGTGCCAGCAGCCACAGGGCCGACAGGGAGGATCAGCCCCAGCATTTT. Protein sequence: CASSHRADREDQPQHF.

This clonotype was seen more than once but under ten times. The chain couples TRBV7-9 to TRBJ2-7; a weak D match, TRBD1 (5 bases). V was pared by 1 base and J by 3 bases, with 10 bases between. There are 14 residues in the CDR3. Germline V gives CDR1 SEHNR, CDR2 FQNEAQ (reference sequence). DNA of the CDR3: TGTGCCAGCAGCTTAGGCGGACACATCTACGAGCAGTACGTC. This gives the protein CASSLGGHIYEQYV.

The chain has TRBV7-2 and TRBJ1-4; possible D gene TRBD1, 5 bases. The CDR3 runs 17 residues. The germline gives CDR1 SGHTA, CDR2 FQGNSA. Trimming pared 5 bases from V and 2 bases from J, leaving 18 bases between. The CDR3 reads CASSRQGTPQTNEKLFF. CDR3 DNA sequence: TGTGCCAGCAGCCGTCAAGGGACCCCACAGACTAATGAAAAACTGTTTTTT.

This clonotype was counted only a few times. The chain couples TRBV20-1 to TRBJ2-1, with D tentatively TRBD2 (6 bases). V was cut by 6 bases and J by 6 bases, with 15 bases left in between. The germline CDR1 and CDR2 sequences are DFQATT and SNEGSKA (reference sequence). The CDR3 extends over 13 amino acids. CDR3 region: CSAPKAGLNEQFF. Here the CDR3 DNA reads TGCAGTGCCCCCAAGGCGGGGCTCAATGAGCAGTTCTTC.

This clonotype was observed a few times. The V and J genes are TRBV20-1 and TRBJ2-1, with TRBD1 identical over 7 bases. From germline, CDR1 is DFQATT and CDR2 SNEGSKA (reference sequence). The CDR3 length is 16 residues. J was trimmed by 1 base and V by 3 bases; bases with no gene match: 9. Here the CDR3 DNA reads TGCAGTGCTAGCGATACAGGGGCTGGGTCCTACAATGAGCAGTTCTTC. Its translation: CSASDTGAGSYNEQFF.

This clonotype was detected many times. This chain links TRBV12-3 or TRBV12-4 with TRBJ2-2; D gene unclear. Deletions cut 7 bases from V and 6 bases from J, with 18 bases between. This CDR3 spans 15 amino acids. Here the CDR3 DNA reads TGTGCCAGCACCATACTAACCCCACGCGCCGGGGAGCTGTTTTTT. It yields the protein CASTILTPRAGELFF.

V is TRBV25-1 and J is TRBJ1-2, with 8 bases lining up with TRBD1. CDR3 length equals 12 residues. The ends lost 7 bases at V and 8 bases at J; junction bases unmatched: 6. Germline CDR1 MGHDK, CDR2 SYGVNS. For the CDR3, the DNA is TGTGCCAGCACAACAGGGGGAGCGGGCTACACCTTC. Its protein is CASTTGGAGYTF.

This chain connects TRBV12-3 or TRBV12-4 to TRBJ2-7; D is possibly TRBD1 (5 bases). The length of the CDR3 is 16 residues. Trimming shortened V by 7 bases and J by 0 bases, and 19 bases separated the two germline ends. Here the CDR3 reads CASTPGASSRSYEQYF. DNA of the CDR3: TGTGCCAGCACCCCTGGGGCGAGTAGCCGCTCCTACGAGCAGTACTTC.

The V call is TRBV20-1, the J call TRBJ1-6; TRBD1 matches at 7 bases. Germline V CDR1 and CDR2: DFQATT, SNEGSKA (reference sequence). J lost 8 bases, V lost 6 bases, and 4 bases had no gene match. The CDR3 extends over 12 amino acids. CDR3 region: CSARTGDSPLHF. The CDR3 DNA sequence: TGCAGTGCACGGACAGGAGATTCACCCCTCCACTTT.

This sequence joins TRBV5-6 and TRBJ2-3; D uncertain. This CDR3 is 13 amino acids long. Germline-derived CDR1 and CDR2 are SGHDT and YYEEEE. V gave up 2 bases and J gave up 10 bases, with 14 bases separating them. CDR3 in amino acids: CASSFRFREAQYF. The DNA for the CDR3 is TGTGCCAGCAGCTTTCGGTTCCGAGAGGCGCAGTATTTT.

The chain employs TRBV4-1 and TRBJ2-7; TRBD1 or TRBD2 may be the D gene (6 bases each). V lost 3 bases and J 2 bases, leaving 20 bases between the germline ends. The CDR3 totals 17 residues. CDR1 and CDR2 from the germline V gene are MGHRA and YSYEKL. In DNA, the CDR3 is TGCGCCAGCAGCCAGCAGTTGGGGGGCCCGTGGGCCTACGAGCAGTACGTC. Its protein product is CASSQQLGGPWAYEQYV.

This clonotype came up a few times. The V gene is TRBV7-2, the J gene TRBJ2-5; 7 bases fit TRBD2. This CDR3 has 16 residues. Germline CDR1 and CDR2: SGHTA and FQGNSA. J was trimmed by 5 bases and V by 5 bases; bases with no gene match: 14. The DNA for the CDR3 is TGTGCCAGCAGCCCTCCGGGACTAACGACACGGGAGACCCAGTACTTC. Amino acids: CASSPPGLTTRETQYF.

V is TRBV5-1 and J is TRBJ1-1, with no clear D. This CDR3 has 14 residues. The germline V gene has CDR1 SGHRS and CDR2 YFSETQ. V lost 2 bases to trimming and J lost 1 base, with 9 bases between them. For the CDR3, the DNA is TGCGCCAGCAGCTTTAGCCCGGAGAACACTGAAGCTTTCTTT. Its protein is CASSFSPENTEAFF.

This chain connects TRBV20-1 to TRBJ2-5; no definite D call. Germline lookup yields CDR1 DFQATT and CDR2 SNEGSKA (reference sequence). CDR3 length: 10 amino acids. V lost 7 bases, J lost 3 bases, and 6 bases lay in between. CDR3 DNA sequence: TGCAGTGGGCACGAAGAGACCCAGTACTTC. Amino acid sequence: CSGHEETQYF.